The entry below describes one T cell receptor (beta chain). Its antigen is not identified. Because the CDR3 is missing its conserved closing phenylalanine or tryptophan, this is likely a read error. CDR3 length: 15 residues. With V trimmed by 6 bases and J by 0 bases, 5 bases remained unmatched. Samples came from axillary lymph nodes draining the breast cancer. TCRdb independently ran MiXCR on the multiplex PCR reads; one entry per CDR3 protein. The sample carries approximately 150,000 distinct CDR3 sequences, 30% to 35% recorded once. These data come from a study of breast tumors, draining lymph nodes, adjacent tissues. Regarding the study as a whole: Compared with basal-like, luminal-like tumors shared significantly more repertoire with nontumor tissue. Tumors had less TCR diversity than lymph nodes, more than nontumor tissue.

The sample taken for sequencing was axillary lymph node tissue. The chain couples TRBV12-3 or TRBV12-4 to TRBJ2-5, with 9 positions matching TRBD2. This TCR was recovered from a female donor with breast cancer. Some clones in this sample may be carry-over from other donors' samples. CDR3 region: CASRNAGGYQETQYL. The DNA for the CDR3 is TGTGCCAGCAGAAACGCGGGGGGGTACCAAGAGACCCAGTACCTC.